This TCR beta chain is drawn from a study of blood T cell repertoires in COVID-19 (dated by TCRdb to about 2020). For the study in its entirety: Collaborator samples came from the United States, Italy and Spain and covered acute and convalescent phases of COVID-19. The prospective study material was composed of cDNA or gDNA derived from T cells, B-cell-depleted T cells, or PBMCs. The dataset comprised deeply sampled blood TCRbeta repertoires from subjects exposed to, actively infected with, or recovered from COVID-19. The repertoires were released in a freely available public database intended as a resource for research on the immune response to SARS-CoV-2. Samples were obtained from the ongoing ImmuneRACE study (first 160 participants) and from 1,200 or so subjects provided by 6 global collaborators. The sample metadata nearly always contained a de-identified subject ID, COVID-19 status, age in years and sex. Where HLA class I and class II types were available, the types were taken from metadata supplied by the sample provider, not from assay-based typing. Broader findings and caveats from the paper: The amount of clinical and demographic metadata varied by source and participant and was provided uncurated.

TCRbeta CDR3 regions were amplified from genomic DNA using the immunoSEQ Assay, a bias-controlled multiplex PCR. The authors' analysis ran thus. Within the assay, amplification of reference gene primers was used to estimate how many nucleated cells each sample contained. To quantify the absolute abundance of each unique TCRbeta CDR3 rearrangement, sequence reads were collapsed and filtered. Productive Simpson clonality was computed per sample as the square root of Simpson's diversity index over productive rearrangements. TCRdb limited this immuneACCESS table to in-frame rearrangements with V and J called. A share of clones is missing; checked studies link under half to unresolved V genes, and the rest is unexplained. For V, J and clone size, that table is used; D and trimming come from the DNA. Here the sample has around 200,000 clones; about 88% occur a single time. The top ten hold around 2.3% of the sample.

In the prospective study, participants were about 18 to 95 years old, resided in about two dozen geographic areas of the United States, and were enrolled through a virtual design. Cohort assignment in the prospective study relied on participant-reported clinical history from a screening survey and a study questionnaire. Mobile phlebotomists in the prospective study collected whole blood, serum and a nasopharyngeal or oropharyngeal swab from every participant. Additional blood draws and questionnaires over an approximately 2-month period could optionally be provided by prospective study participants. Before DNA extraction, blood samples from the prospective study were shipped at room temperature or frozen. Note on this clone: No antigen is known for it. No much larger clone is present one base from it, and per-base qualities are unavailable.

Counted from cysteine to phenylalanine, this CDR3 has 15 amino acids. Only the CDR3 portion is preserved as DNA: 45 bases, with reading frame beginning at the first base. Compared with germline, V lacks 8 bases and J lacks 4 bases; bases without a gene match: 9. This receptor was taken from a woman in her 40s with acute COVID-19. The chain is made from TRBV23-1 and TRBJ2-3; a stretch of 10 junction bases matches TRBD2. TRBV23-1 belongs to the ORF category, with a function that is uncertain. The sample taken for sequencing was PBMCs or T cells enriched from blood (not recorded which). CDR3 region: CASLIRGLAADTQYF. The DNA sequence is as follows: TGCGCCAGCCTGATACGAGGACTAGCGGCAGATACGCAGTATTTT.